This is a list of T cell receptor beta chains from one sample in a study of blood T cell repertoires in COVID-19. Using immunoSEQ multiplex PCR, the repertoire was profiled, and TCRdb retains in-frame clones only, with some absent. The sample shows fewer than 200,000 clones, 80% of them seen only once. The sample consisted of peripheral blood. The source is a man between 65 and 85 years old with active or convalescent COVID-19. The CDR3 runs from the conserved cysteine through the conserved F or W. Size is stated for part of the rows, as once, few or many counts, or as a class when the clone is expanded.

v_call: TRBV18; clone_size: .; cdr3_aa: CASSPPGGTRATNEQFF
v_call: TRBV2; clone_size: .; cdr3_aa: CASSATFLTLGEQFF
v_call: TRBV6-2/TRBV6-3; clone_size: .; cdr3_aa: CASSLTVTDPGNTEAFF
v_call: TRBV5-1; clone_size: once; cdr3_aa: CASCLSSGYEQYF
v_call: TRBV29-1; clone_size: .; cdr3_aa: CSVVAAGADYTF
v_call: TRBV5-1; clone_size: .; cdr3_aa: CASNRLAGGGSTDTQYF
v_call: TRBV10-3; clone_size: once; cdr3_aa: CAISAYNEQFF
v_call: TRBV7-9; clone_size: few; cdr3_aa: CASSFPGGLYEQYF
v_call: TRBV2; clone_size: .; cdr3_aa: CASSGTRGLSSYNEQFF
v_call: TRBV11-2; clone_size: few; cdr3_aa: CASSMEGVGSNQPQHF
v_call: TRBV5-1; clone_size: .; cdr3_aa: CASSLGDRDSVTQYF
v_call: TRBV21-1; clone_size: once; cdr3_aa: CASSKGEQREGRNQPQHF
v_call: TRBV10-3; clone_size: .; cdr3_aa: CAIRGTGGTGELFF
v_call: TRBV2; clone_size: .; cdr3_aa: CASSERGGRGHTEAFF
v_call: TRBV15; clone_size: .; cdr3_aa: CATSVNYETQYF
v_call: TRBV7-9; clone_size: .; cdr3_aa: CASSIRGSSYEQYF
v_call: TRBV18; clone_size: .; cdr3_aa: CASSPPDKYGYTF
v_call: TRBV13; clone_size: .; cdr3_aa: CASSLRQGARGYTF
v_call: TRBV19; clone_size: .; cdr3_aa: CASSSGQGPPRYGYTF
v_call: TRBV5-4; clone_size: .; cdr3_aa: CASSGGTGGPNGKNIQYF
v_call: TRBV9; clone_size: .; cdr3_aa: CASSLWTGDDEKLFF
v_call: TRBV5-5; clone_size: .; cdr3_aa: CASSLLILAGGRETQYF
v_call: TRBV11-2; clone_size: .; cdr3_aa: CASSLDPGAISSYEQYF
v_call: TRBV28; clone_size: .; cdr3_aa: CASSSLNTQYF
v_call: TRBV3-1/TRBV3-2; clone_size: .; cdr3_aa: CASSQAGTTEAFF
v_call: TRBV2; clone_size: .; cdr3_aa: CASSVQGNYGYTF
v_call: TRBV15; clone_size: .; cdr3_aa: CATKSGQRGALDTQYF
v_call: TRBV29-1; clone_size: .; cdr3_aa: CSVEGAGAREYNEQFF
v_call: TRBV5-5; clone_size: few; cdr3_aa: CASSLGAQVYNEQFF
v_call: TRBV30; clone_size: .; cdr3_aa: CAWSKGDEAFF
v_call: TRBV19; clone_size: .; cdr3_aa: CASRGYRETQYF
v_call: TRBV6-6; clone_size: .; cdr3_aa: CASSQGQEYGYTF
v_call: TRBV9; clone_size: .; cdr3_aa: CASNSGTDSNQPQHF
v_call: TRBV6-5; clone_size: .; cdr3_aa: CASRPGTTQGLEQYF
v_call: TRBV5-6; clone_size: .; cdr3_aa: CASSPLGTQGYTF
v_call: TRBV4-3; clone_size: .; cdr3_aa: CASSPRTSFGYEQYF
v_call: TRBV7-2; clone_size: .; cdr3_aa: CASRALREGTEAFF
v_call: TRBV7-9; clone_size: .; cdr3_aa: CASSLAGVTGTQYF
v_call: TRBV9; clone_size: .; cdr3_aa: CASSPGPEGGTEAFF
v_call: TRBV6-6; clone_size: few; cdr3_aa: CASTNAGGGGSYEQYF
v_call: TRBV7-3; clone_size: .; cdr3_aa: CASSLRQGGTEAFF
v_call: TRBV2; clone_size: few; cdr3_aa: CASSSQTGGSGNTIYF
v_call: TRBV30; clone_size: .; cdr3_aa: CAWRFSGDTIYF
v_call: TRBV6-5; clone_size: .; cdr3_aa: CASRFQQGYTEAFF
v_call: TRBV2; clone_size: .; cdr3_aa: CASREGQGNGNTIYF
v_call: TRBV28; clone_size: .; cdr3_aa: CASSHGTGGRYGYTF
v_call: TRBV19; clone_size: .; cdr3_aa: CASHHRDRGRPGNTIYF